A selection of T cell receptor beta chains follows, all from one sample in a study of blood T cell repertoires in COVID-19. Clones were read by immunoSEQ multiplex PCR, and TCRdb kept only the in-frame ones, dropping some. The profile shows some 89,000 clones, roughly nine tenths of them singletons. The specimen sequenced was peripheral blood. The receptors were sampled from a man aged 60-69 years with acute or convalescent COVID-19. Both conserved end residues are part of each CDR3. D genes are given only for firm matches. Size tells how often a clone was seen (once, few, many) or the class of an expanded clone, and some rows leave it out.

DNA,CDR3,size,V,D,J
TGCGCCAGCAGTTCGGCCACGAGGCTCAACACTGAAGCTTTCTTT,CASSSATRLNTEAFF,NA,TRBV5-1,NA,TRBJ1-1
TGTGCCAGCAGCTTTCACCACCGGGACAGATCCTACGAGCAGTACTTC,CASSFHHRDRSYEQYF,NA,TRBV6-2/TRBV6-3,TRBD1,TRBJ2-7
TGTGCCAGCAGCTTGGCCGGGGGGTCCGAGCAGTACTTC,CASSLAGGSEQYF,NA,TRBV5-6,TRBD2,TRBJ2-7
TGTGCCAGCAGCTTAGAAATATACACTGAAGCTTTCTTT,CASSLEIYTEAFF,few,TRBV7-2,NA,TRBJ1-1
TGTGCCAGCAGTCCTTCAGGGAATCAGCCCCAGCATTTT,CASSPSGNQPQHF,NA,TRBV12-3/TRBV12-4,NA,TRBJ1-5
TGTGCCAGTTCGACAGGGAAAGAGACCCAGTACTTC,CASSTGKETQYF,NA,TRBV14,TRBD1,TRBJ2-5
TGTGCCAGCAGCCCACGGGAAGGGCGACAAGAGACCCAGTACTTC,CASSPREGRQETQYF,NA,TRBV9,NA,TRBJ2-5
TGTGCCAGTAGCCTCGGGAGAGAAGAAGAGACCCAGTACTTC,CASSLGREEETQYF,NA,TRBV19,NA,TRBJ2-5
TGTGCCAGCAGCGGCCAGTCTAATGAAAAACTGTTTTTT,CASSGQSNEKLFF,NA,TRBV7-9,NA,TRBJ1-4
TGCGCCAGCAGCTTGTCGGGGGTAGGACATTCACCCCTCCACTTT,CASSLSGVGHSPLHF,NA,TRBV5-1,NA,TRBJ1-6